This T cell receptor beta chain stems from a study of vaccination effects on CD4 cells after COVID-19. Trimming cost V 5 bases and J 9 bases, with 20 bases left between them. The CDR3 is 15 residues long. Looked up from germline, CDR1 is SGHTA and CDR2 is FQGTGA. Viral peptide pools were used in the ViraFEST assay to expand antigen-specific CD4+ T cells, and sequencing came afterward. Following culture for under 12 days, CD4+ T cells were isolated. The person had a PCR-confirmed SARS-CoV-2 infection during March to December 2020. Sequencing was performed with immunoSEQ multiplex PCR; in TCRdb, only in-frame clones are kept and a portion is missing. The table records some 40,000 clones, about three quarters of them present only once. This clone was picked up one time. As yet, its antigen is unknown.

The clonotype comes from a human donor who had a prior SARS-CoV-2 infection. The genes are TRBV7-3 and TRBJ2-1; possible D gene TRBD2, 5 bases. The source material was CD4+ T cells from PBMCs cultured with HCoV-NL63 spike peptides, sampled before COVID-19 vaccination. The CDR3 DNA reads as TGTGCCAGCAGCCTCCTGGGAGCTTCGAGGACTGAGCAGTTCTTC. Translation gives CASSLLGASRTEQFF.